These 22 T cell receptor beta chains came from one sample sequenced in a study of regulatory T cells in long-lasting Graves disease. Relying on iRepertoire HTBI primers and Arm-PCR of CDR3 regions, the team built TCR beta libraries. TCRdb ran MiXCR on the multiplex PCR reads and lists one entry per CDR3 protein. This sample has around 450,000 distinct CDR3 sequences, with 15% to 20% found just once. Documented time point: newly diagnosed GD, antithyroid drugs for less than 3 months. TCR sequences were obtained from RNA taken from PBMCs. This same sample was also taken into another study, of T cells in Graves' hyperthyroidism and ophthalmopathy.

The sequencing here drew on peripheral blood mononuclear cells (PBMCs), taken at new diagnosis, from a patient treated with antithyroid drugs. These receptors originate from a man aged 35 to 55 with Graves disease.

There are many counts of this clonotype. DNA for the CDR3: TGTGCCAGCAAGGGGGCGGGAGAGACCCAGTACTTC. Residues: CASKGAGETQYF. The chain has TRBV12-3 or TRBV12-4 and TRBJ2-5, with 7 bases that match TRBD1. Unmatched junction bases numbered 3, after V lost 7 bases and J lost 4 bases. This CDR3 has 12 amino acids.

The rearrangement links TRBV7-2 to TRBJ1-1; the D is unclear. Germline-derived CDR1 and CDR2 are SGHTA and FQGNSA. There are 14 residues in the CDR3. V was clipped by 5 bases and J by 2 bases, with 12 bases between them. DNA of the CDR3: TGTGCCAGCAGCCCCGCGTGGGGAAACACTGAAGCTTTCTTT. The encoded protein is CASSPAWGNTEAFF. The whole variable domain, remainder taken from reference TRBV7-2 and TRBJ1-1, is GAGVSQSPSNKVTEKGKDVELRCDPISGHTALYWYRQSLGQGLEFLIYFQGNSAPDKSGLPSDRFSAERTGGSVSTLTIQRTQQEDSAVYLCASSPAWGNTEAFFGQGTRLTVV.

This clonotype was seen a handful of times. The rearrangement links TRBV5-5 to TRBJ1-2; no reliable D call. V lost 4 bases and J lost 4, with 14 bases in between. CDR1 SGHKS and CDR2 YYEKEE come from the germline V gene (reference sequence). CDR3 length: 14 residues. The CDR3 here is CASSKGADFYGYTF. CDR3 nucleotides: TGTGCCAGCAGCAAAGGCGCAGACTTCTATGGCTACACCTTC. The whole variable domain, remainder taken from reference TRBV5-5 and TRBJ1-2, is DAGVTQSPTHLIKTRGQQVTLRCSPISGHKSVSWYQQVLGQGPQFIFQYYEKEERGRGNFPDRFSARQFPNYSSELNVNALLLGDSALYLCASSKGADFYGYTFGSGTRLTVV.

CDR3: CASSFSTSGGNTGELFF. Written as DNA, the CDR3 is TGTGCCAGCAGTTTTTCGACTAGCGGGGGGAACACCGGGGAGCTGTTTTTT. This chain joins TRBV12-3 or TRBV12-4 and TRBJ2-2; 12 bases are shared with TRBD2. The V segment lost 3 bases and the J segment 1 base; nucleotides outside the gene matches: 3. The length of the CDR3 is 17 residues.

This clonotype came up many times. The chain is built from TRBV7-9 and TRBJ2-7, with 7 bases aligning to TRBD2. This CDR3 is 13 amino acids long. The junction had 8 bases not matched to a gene; V was cut back by 7 bases and J by 5 bases. The V gene's germline CDR1 is SEHNR and CDR2 FQNEAQ (reference sequence). The CDR3 sequence: CASNVAGANEQYF. The CDR3 coding sequence is TGTGCCAGCAATGTTGCGGGAGCAAACGAGCAGTACTTC.

V usage is TRBV19 and J usage is TRBJ2-1, with a possible D match to TRBD2 (6 bases). V was shortened by 5 bases and J by 4 bases, with 18 bases between the two germline ends. Germline CDR1 is LNHDA and CDR2 is SQIVND (reference sequence). CDR3 length: 16 residues. DNA for the CDR3: TGTGCCAGTAGTCCCCATACTAGCTTGCCGTACAATGAGCAGTTCTTC. Encoded protein: CASSPHTSLPYNEQFF.

This clonotype was recorded at least ten times. The chain carries TRBV5-1 and TRBJ2-7, with 7 bases matching TRBD2. Germline V gene data show CDR1 as SGHRS and CDR2 as YFSETQ. This CDR3 has 14 amino acids. V dropped 4 bases and J dropped 2; count of bases not matched to a gene: 6. As DNA, the CDR3 is TGCGCCAGCAGCCTCAGCGGGACCACCTACGAGCAGTACTTC. Translated: CASSLSGTTYEQYF.

This clonotype was seen ten or more times. The V and J genes are TRBV20-1 and TRBJ1-1; 7 nucleotides line up with TRBD1. Germline CDR1 DFQATT, CDR2 SNEGSKA (reference sequence). This CDR3 spans 11 amino acids. V lost 3 bases and J lost 8; bases outside the gene matches: 3. Here the CDR3 reads CSASQGGEAFF. DNA for the CDR3: TGCAGTGCTAGCCAGGGGGGGGAAGCTTTCTTT.

This clonotype was seen ten or more times. V and J are TRBV20-1 and TRBJ2-1, with D possibly TRBD2 on 6 matching bases. The CDR3 loop spans 15 amino acids. The germline gives CDR1 DFQATT, CDR2 SNEGSKA (reference sequence). With 1 base removed from V and 3 bases from J, the gap between germline ends came to 13 bases. CDR3 nucleotides: TGCAGTGCTAGAGTTGGGGGGATTTTCTACAATGAGCAGTTCTTC. Translation: CSARVGGIFYNEQFF.

In its sample, this clonotype was seen many times. One end of the junction varies from germline; a read error may be responsible. The V call is TRBV5-1, the J call TRBJ2-1; 8 bases are shared with TRBD2. Germline V gene sequence: CDR1 SGHRS, CDR2 YFSETQ. CDR3 size: 15 residues. The CDR3 bases are TGTGCCAGCAGCTTGGCCCCGGGAGGGCGGAATGAGCAGTTCTTC. The encoded protein is CASSLAPGGRNEQFF.

Here the CDR3 reads CASSPGQGVYEQYF. DNA for the CDR3: TGTGCCAGCAGTCCTGGACAGGGTGTGTACGAGCAGTACTTC. V gene TRBV12-3 or TRBV12-4 combines with J gene TRBJ2-7, with 8 bases matching TRBD1. The V and J ends lost 5 bases and 4 bases, in that order; junction bases with no gene match: 7. The CDR3 extends over 14 amino acids.

V usage is TRBV2 and J usage is TRBJ1-6; possibly TRBD1 for D (6 bases). This CDR3 spans 14 amino acids. Germline CDR1 reads SNHLY; CDR2 reads FYNNEI. V was trimmed by 4 bases and J by 7 bases, leaving 11 bases between them. The CDR3 DNA follows: TGTGCCAGCAGTGGCAGGGGCTTCAATTCACCCCTCCACTTT. Translated: CASSGRGFNSPLHF.

This clonotype was seen at least ten times. Germline and junction disagree at one end, which may indicate a read error. The genes are TRBV5-1 and TRBJ2-3; TRBD2 is a possible D gene (5 bases). Germline CDR1 and CDR2: SGHRS and YFSETQ. The CDR3 is 12 amino acids. CDR3 region: CASSGCTDTQYF. The CDR3 coding sequence is TGTGCCAGCAGCGGATGCACAGATACGCAGTATTTT.

Worth noting for this clonotype: Given a much more abundant clone one base away, this may be a read error. This chain connects TRBV10-3 to TRBJ2-7; 8 nucleotides align to TRBD2. The CDR3 runs to 16 residues. Germline assignment: CDR1 ENHRY and CDR2 SYGVKD. CDR3 protein: CAISESVAGPTYERYF. The CDR3 nucleotides are TGTGCCATCAGTGAGTCGGTAGCGGGACCAACCTACGAGCGGTACTTC.

The chain has TRBV28 and TRBJ1-5; maybe TRBD1 (5 bases). There are 15 residues in the CDR3. With 3 bases removed from V and 2 bases from J, the gap between germline ends came to 11 bases. CDR1 is MDHEN and CDR2 is SYDVKM in the germline V gene. The CDR3 DNA sequence: TGTGCCAGCAGTTTTTCAGGGTATGGCAATCAGCCCCAGCATTTT. Protein: CASSFSGYGNQPQHF.

This clonotype was recorded at least ten times. V gene TRBV7-8 combines with J gene TRBJ2-7; D could derive from TRBD1 or TRBD2 (5 bases each). The ends were cut back, 5 bases at V and 2 bases at J, with 10 bases in the middle. The CDR3 has 13 amino acids. CDR1 and CDR2 (germline): SGHVS, FQNEAQ. The CDR3 reads CASSRDQAYEQYF. CDR3 coding DNA: TGTGCCAGCAGCCGGGACCAGGCCTACGAGCAGTACTTC. The full variable domain, in which reference TRBV7-8 and TRBJ2-7 provide the parts outside the CDR3, is GAGVSQSPRYKVAKRGQDVALRCDPISGHVSLFWYQQALGQGPEFLTYFQNEAQLDKSGLPSDRFFAERPEGSVSTLKIQRTQQEDSAVYLCASSRDQAYEQYFGPGTRLTVT.

The table lists this clonotype with many counts. The V gene is TRBV9, the J gene TRBJ2-2; D remains ambiguous. The CDR3 is 15 amino acids. Germline CDR1 is SGDLS and CDR2 is YYNGEE. With 4 bases removed from V and 3 bases from J, the gap between germline ends came to 13 bases. DNA for the CDR3: TGTGCCAGCAGCCCCCAGCCCGTGGACACCGGGGAGCTGTTTTTT. It codes for CASSPQPVDTGELFF.

The chain carries TRBV11-1 and TRBJ1-2; D unclear. Germline V lookup: CDR1 SGHAT, CDR2 FQDESV (reference sequence). Trimming stripped 1 base from V and 0 bases from J, with 15 bases between. The CDR3 is 17 amino acids. Here the CDR3 reads CASSLVGATGANYGYTF. CDR3 DNA: TGTGCCAGCAGCTTAGTCGGAGCGACCGGGGCTAACTATGGCTACACCTTC.

Many counts were recorded for this clonotype. The chain uses TRBV29-1 and TRBJ2-7; 7 nucleotides line up with TRBD1. Germline trimming cut 8 bases from V and 0 bases from J; bases unmatched to any gene: 7. The CDR3 is 13 amino acids. Germline V gene data show CDR1 as SQVTM and CDR2 as ANQGSEA. The CDR3 DNA is TGCAGCATACCGGGACAGAGCTCCTACGAGCAGTACTTC. It translates to CSIPGQSSYEQYF.

Ten or more counts support this clonotype. V is TRBV20-1 and J is TRBJ2-3, with D tentatively TRBD1 or TRBD2 (5 bases each). The CDR3 consists of 14 residues. Trimming left V 0 bases short and J 4 bases short, with 11 bases between. Germline V lookup: CDR1 DFQATT, CDR2 SNEGSKA (reference sequence). CDR3: CSARDLGPPDTQYF. The CDR3 region has the DNA TGCAGTGCTAGAGATCTGGGACCCCCAGATACGCAGTATTTT.

This sequence joins TRBV28 and TRBJ2-1, with 8 bases aligning to TRBD2. With V trimmed by 2 bases and J by 8 bases, 8 bases remained unmatched. Per the germline V gene, CDR1 is MDHEN and CDR2 is SYDVKM. The CDR3 extends over 15 amino acids. The CDR3 DNA is TGTGCCAGCAGTTTAGCGGGAGGCCCTGAAGATGAGCAGTTCTTC. Protein sequence: CASSLAGGPEDEQFF.

This clonotype was observed a handful of times. V usage is TRBV4-2 and J usage is TRBJ2-3, with TRBD2 matching 7 bases. Per germline, CDR1 LGHNA and CDR2 YNFKEQ. The J segment lost 8 bases and the V segment lost 1 base, leaving 15 bases of the junction unmatched. The CDR3 is made up of 17 amino acids. The CDR3 reads CASSQVRGRAEIVTQYF. The DNA of the CDR3 is TGTGCCAGCAGCCAAGTACGAGGGAGGGCCGAAATTGTTACGCAGTATTTT.